This entry features one T cell receptor (beta chain) sequence. The sample originates from a study of shared clonotypes between healthy human individuals. The CDR3 runs 14 residues. The V end was cut by 2 bases, the J end by 9 bases, with 14 bases between. In germline, CDR1 is SSHAT, CDR2 FNYEAQ (reference sequence). The repertoire was sequenced with immunoSEQ multiplex PCR; TCRdb's copy has only in-frame clones and lacks some. The table lists roughly 2.2 million clones, 85% to 95% of them singletons. This clonotype originated in a man aged 18 to 29 in good health. Some clones in this sample may be carry-over from other donors' samples. V gene TRBV7-7 combines with J gene TRBJ2-1; D tentatively reads TRBD1 or TRBD2 (7 bases each). Sample: naive CD4+ T cells from PBMCs. Subset specified: CD45RA+ positively selected. This CDR3 reads CASSLSQGGSEQFF. As DNA, the CDR3 is TGTGCCAGCAGCTTAAGTCAGGGGGGGAGTGAGCAGTTCTTC. Full variable domain (missing parts from reference TRBV7-7 and TRBJ2-1): GAGVSQSPRYKVTKRGQDVTLRCDPISSHATLYWYQQALGQGPEFLTYFNYEAQPDKSGLPSDRFSAERPEGSISTLTIQRTEQRDSAMYRCASSLSQGGSEQFFGPGTRLTVL.